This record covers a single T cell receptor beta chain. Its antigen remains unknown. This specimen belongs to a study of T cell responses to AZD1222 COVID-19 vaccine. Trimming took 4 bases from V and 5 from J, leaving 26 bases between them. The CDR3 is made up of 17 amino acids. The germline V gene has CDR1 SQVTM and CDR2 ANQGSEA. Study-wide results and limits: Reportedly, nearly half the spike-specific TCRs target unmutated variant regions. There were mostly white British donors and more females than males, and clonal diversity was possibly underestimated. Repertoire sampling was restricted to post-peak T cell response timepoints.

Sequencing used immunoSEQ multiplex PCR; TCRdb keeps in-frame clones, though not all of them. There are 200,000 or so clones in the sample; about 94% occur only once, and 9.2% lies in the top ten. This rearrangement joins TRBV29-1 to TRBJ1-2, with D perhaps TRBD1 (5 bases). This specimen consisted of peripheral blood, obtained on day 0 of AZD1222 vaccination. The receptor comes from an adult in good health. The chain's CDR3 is CSVGETEQVSGQYGYTF. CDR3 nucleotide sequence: TGCAGCGTTGGAGAAACAGAACAGGTATCAGGCCAATATGGCTACACCTTC.